The 21 T cell receptor beta chains given below trace back to one sample, sequenced in a study of T cells in Graves' hyperthyroidism and ophthalmopathy. Amplification targeted TCR beta CDR3 regions from RNA transcripts. The primer set for the first-round RT-PCR of the TCR CDR3 was HTBI. TCRdb itself ran the multiplex PCR reads through MiXCR, one entry per CDR3 protein. Here the sample spans approximately 480,000 distinct CDR3 sequences, roughly 20% being singletons. The sequencing input was blood. These receptor sequences come from a young man with Graves' hyperthyroidism.

This clonotype has ten or more counts. V gene TRBV28 combines with J gene TRBJ2-7; weak D call: TRBD1 (5 bases). The V gene lost 6 bases and the J gene lost 3 bases, with 12 bases spanning the gap. CDR1 and CDR2 (germline): MDHEN, SYDVKM. This CDR3 spans 13 amino acids. In DNA, the CDR3 is TGTGCCAGCAGCCGACGGACAAACTACGAGCAGTACTTC. Translated: CASSRRTNYEQYF. Variable domain in full (rest from reference TRBV28 and TRBJ2-7): DVKVTQSSRYLVKRTGEKVFLECVQDMDHENMFWYRQDPGLGLRLIYFSYDVKMKEKGDIPEGYSVSREKKERFSLILESASTNQTSMYLCASSRRTNYEQYFGPGTRLTVT.

This clonotype appeared many times. The chain couples TRBV5-1 to TRBJ2-7, with 10 positions matching TRBD1. CDR1 and CDR2 from the germline V gene are SGHRS and YFSETQ. The CDR3 has 14 residues. V lost 6 bases and J lost 6; bases outside the gene matches: 9. The CDR3 region has the DNA TGCGCCAGCACCATTCGACAGGGGGCAAGCGAGCAGTACTTC. It yields the protein CASTIRQGASEQYF.

The chain is built from TRBV7-3 and TRBJ1-2, with 7 bases matching TRBD1. The CDR3 runs 14 residues. Germline V lookup: CDR1 SGHTA, CDR2 FQGTGA. Trimming removed 5 bases from V and 7 bases from J; junction bases left unmatched: 10. The CDR3 DNA follows: TGTGCCAGCAGCCAAGGGGCAGGGGGAATTGGCTACACCTTC. It specifies CASSQGAGGIGYTF.

Many counts were recorded for this clonotype. The junction and the germline gene differ at one end; a read error may be behind it. The J gene is TRBJ2-5, the V gene TRBV6-1, with 8 bases lining up with TRBD2. The CDR3 has 13 residues. CDR1 is MNHNS, CDR2 SASEGT, per germline. The CDR3 is CASSEASGETQYF. CDR3 DNA sequence: TGTGCCAGCAGCGAAGCTAGCGGGGAGACCCAGTACTTC.

This chain connects TRBV30 to TRBJ1-1; TRBD1 agrees at 8 bases. In germline, CDR1 is GTSNPN, CDR2 SVGIG (reference sequence). This CDR3 has 12 amino acids. J gave up 10 bases and V 1 base, and 5 bases lay outside the gene matches. The CDR3, as DNA: TGTGCCTGGAGTGCCCAGGGGGCGCGAGCTTTCTTT. Its protein is CAWSAQGARAFF.

The rearrangement links TRBV28 to TRBJ2-6; D unresolved. CDR1 MDHEN and CDR2 SYDVKM come from the germline V gene. The CDR3 runs 15 residues. V dropped 0 bases and J dropped 0 bases, with 3 bases sitting between them. CDR3 region: CASSLWASGANVLTF. In nucleotides, the CDR3 is TGTGCCAGCAGTTTATGGGCCTCTGGGGCCAACGTCCTGACTTTC.

This clonotype has ten or more counts. CDR3: CASSYPDGLSGNTIYF. In nucleotides, the CDR3 is TGTGCCAGCAGTTACCCCGACGGACTCTCTGGAAACACCATATATTTT. The rearrangement joins TRBV6-5 to TRBJ1-3, with D hard to call. The ends were cut back, 2 bases at V and 0 bases at J, with 11 bases in the middle. This CDR3 has 16 residues. CDR1 is MNHEY, CDR2 SVGAGI, per germline.

The CDR3 sequence is CASKYSVQPQHF. As DNA, the CDR3 is TGTGCCAGCAAATACAGCGTTCAGCCCCAGCATTTT. This chain links TRBV6-1 with TRBJ1-5; unclear D gene. Germline CDR1 and CDR2: MNHNS and SASEGT. The germline V and J ends were trimmed by 7 bases and 6 bases, with 10 bases remaining between them. This CDR3 comprises 12 residues.

This clonotype was counted many times. The genes are TRBV12-3 or TRBV12-4 and TRBJ2-7, with D uncertain. Trimming stripped 6 bases from V and 2 bases from J, with 11 bases between. The CDR3 runs 13 residues. The DNA for the CDR3 is TGTGCCAGCAGCGCTGAGTTTGCCTACGAGCAGTACTTC. Encoded protein: CASSAEFAYEQYF.

The chain joins TRBV12-3 or TRBV12-4 to TRBJ2-7; D gene uncertain. V gave up 3 bases and J gave up 3 bases, with 12 bases separating them. CDR3 size: 14 residues. CDR3 sequence: CASSLEQQNYEQYF. DNA of the CDR3: TGTGCCAGCAGTTTGGAGCAACAGAACTACGAGCAGTACTTC.

This chain's CDR3 is CASSPTGQTLNTEAFF. CDR3 coding DNA: TGCGCCAGCAGCCCCACTGGACAGACGCTGAACACTGAAGCTTTCTTT. The chain combines TRBV5-1 with TRBJ1-1, with D possibly matching TRBD1 (6 bases). Deletions cut 4 bases from V and 0 bases from J, with 16 bases between. The CDR3 is 16 residues long. Per germline, CDR1 SGHRS and CDR2 YFSETQ.

This clonotype came up many times. The chain joins TRBV5-1 to TRBJ2-2; D may be TRBD1 (5 bases). Trimming left V 0 bases short and J 6 bases short, with 9 bases between. The CDR3 contains 14 residues. Per germline, CDR1 SGHRS and CDR2 YFSETQ. In nucleotides, the CDR3 is TGCGCCAGCAGCTTGGCAGGGCCTCCCGGGGAGCTGTTTTTT. This gives the protein CASSLAGPPGELFF.

In regard to this clonotype: The conserved closing phenylalanine or tryptophan is absent in this CDR3, likely reflecting a read error. In DNA, the CDR3 is TGCGCCAGCAGCTTCCTGACGGACCAAGAGACCCAGTACCTC. Encoded protein: CASSFLTDQETQYL. V is TRBV5-1 and J is TRBJ2-5; D is ambiguous. Trimming took off 2 bases at V and 0 bases at J, with 8 bases between the two ends. Germline CDR1 is SGHRS and CDR2 is YFSETQ. The CDR3 sequence is 14 residues long.

There are many counts of this clonotype. The rearrangement joins TRBV29-1 to TRBJ1-2; 8 bases map to TRBD1. Unmatched junction bases numbered 11, after V lost 6 bases and J lost 2 bases. This CDR3 spans 15 amino acids. Per germline, CDR1 SQVTM and CDR2 ANQGSEA. DNA of the CDR3: TGCAGCGTAGGTTTTGGACAGGGTATCAACTATGGCTACACCTTC. It encodes CSVGFGQGINYGYTF.

In its sample, this clonotype was seen a few times. A much larger clone differs by one base, so this may be a read error. The V call is TRBV6-1, the J call TRBJ2-7; the match to TRBD1 covers 11 bases. The CDR3 contains 15 residues. The V gene's germline CDR1 is MNHNS and CDR2 SASEGT. In nucleotides, the CDR3 is TGTGCCAGCAGTCAGGGGACAGGGGGTTCCTACGAGCAGTGCTTC. Residues: CASSQGTGGSYEQCF.

This clonotype was recorded at least ten times. The chain has TRBV9 and TRBJ2-7; the D is unclear. Trimming cost V 3 bases and J 0 bases, with 16 bases left between them. This CDR3 region has 16 residues. Germline V gene data show CDR1 as SGDLS and CDR2 as YYNGEE. CDR3 region: CASSEDPTDSSYEQYF. The CDR3 nucleotides are TGTGCCAGCAGCGAGGACCCGACGGATTCCTCCTACGAGCAGTACTTC.

This clonotype was recorded many times. This sequence joins TRBV6-1 and TRBJ2-7; TRBD2 aligns across 15 bases. This CDR3 comprises 16 residues. After removal of 6 bases from V and 5 bases from J, the junction contained 8 bases not matched to a gene. The germline V gene encodes CDR1 MNHNS and CDR2 SASEGT. In DNA form, the CDR3 reads TGTGCCAGCAGCTGGGGACTAGCGGGGGGTCGGGACGAGCAGTACTTC. Translating it yields CASSWGLAGGRDEQYF.

This clonotype has just a few counts. The chain recombines TRBV29-1 with TRBJ2-7; 10 positions agree with TRBD1. The CDR3 loop spans 14 amino acids. Unmatched junction bases numbered 4, after V lost 3 bases and J lost 2 bases. Germline assignment: CDR1 SQVTM and CDR2 ANQGSEA. Here the CDR3 DNA reads TGCAGCGTTGAGCCGGGACAGGGGCCCTACGAGCAGTACTTC. This translates into CSVEPGQGPYEQYF.

This clonotype was seen repeatedly, ten times or more. The chain links TRBV11-1 to TRBJ2-7; 8 bases fit TRBD1. The germline V gene encodes CDR1 SGHAT and CDR2 FQDESV (reference sequence). Trimming cost V 7 bases and J 0 bases; bases outside gene matches: 8. The CDR3 runs 15 residues. The CDR3 loop reads CASNEDRGLSYEQYF. DNA of the CDR3: TGTGCCAGCAACGAAGACAGGGGCCTCTCCTACGAGCAGTACTTC. The entire variable domain, with the rest obtained from reference TRBV11-1 and TRBJ2-7, is as follows: EAEVAQSPRYKITEKSQAVAFWCDPISGHATLYWYRQILGQGPELLVQFQDESVVDDSQLPKDRFSAERLKGVDSTLKIQPAELGDSAMYLCASNEDRGLSYEQYFGPGTRLTVT.

The gene calls are TRBV20-1 and TRBJ2-5, with 7 bases identical to TRBD1. With V trimmed by 6 bases and J by 3 bases, 13 bases remained unmatched. The CDR3 is 15 amino acids. Germline values: CDR1 DFQATT, CDR2 SNEGSKA (reference sequence). In DNA, the CDR3 is TGCAGTGCAACCGGGGCAGGGGGTTGGGAAGAGACCCAGTACTTC. Translated, it gives CSATGAGGWEETQYF.

The genes are TRBV7-9 and TRBJ1-3; TRBD1 matches at 8 bases. Losses at the gene ends were 6 bases for V and 8 bases for J; bases not matched to a gene: 6. Germline CDR1 and CDR2: SEHNR and FQNEAQ (reference sequence). This CDR3 is built from 13 residues. CDR3 nucleotide sequence: TGTGCCAGCAGTAATGGACAGGGTGACACCATATATTTT. This sequence encodes CASSNGQGDTIYF.